The following is a TCR beta chain sequence with its context. With 3 bases removed from V and 3 bases from J, the gap between germline ends came to 15 bases. The CDR3 is 15 amino acids. From germline, CDR1 is MNHNS and CDR2 SASEGT. The data originate from a study of blood T cell repertoires in COVID-19. Generated by immunoSEQ multiplex PCR, the TCRdb table keeps only in-frame clones and is missing some. The repertoire has 100,000 to 150,000 clones, approximately 83% of them found once; the top ten carry 9.7%. The sequencing input was peripheral blood. The sequence derives from a man aged 40-49 years with active or convalescent COVID-19. The rearrangement uses TRBV6-1 and TRBJ2-7; D is unclear. CDR3 protein: CASSDVGQARYEQYF. DNA of the CDR3: TGTGCCAGCAGTGATGTTGGGCAGGCCCGCTACGAGCAGTACTTC.